A single sample gave rise to the 12 T cell receptor beta chains below, sequenced in a study of cytotoxic CD8 clonotypes in ibrutinib-treated CLL. Libraries were prepared by immunoSEQ multiplex PCR; TCRdb keeps only in-frame clonotypes and omits some of them. The sample lists 35,000 to 50,000 clones; 60% to 75% were seen once. This material consisted of PBMCs, taken after 12 months of ibrutinib treatment. All receptors derive from a human donor with chronic lymphocytic leukemia.

The chain links TRBV5-4 to TRBJ2-7, with D hard to call. Trimming took 4 bases from V and 6 from J, leaving 14 bases between them. CDR1 is SGHNT, CDR2 YYREEE, per germline (reference sequence). The CDR3 sequence is 13 residues long. The CDR3 bases are TGTGCCAGCAGCCAAAACACAGTTCTCGAGCAGTACTTC. Its translation is CASSQNTVLEQYF.

This clone was seen once. The J gene is TRBJ2-5, the V gene TRBV9; D might be TRBD2 (5 bases). V dropped 6 bases and J dropped 5 bases, with 20 bases sitting between them. CDR1 SGDLS and CDR2 YYNGEE come from the germline V gene. The CDR3 length is 15 residues. The CDR3 sequence is CASTSGVLHDETQYF. In DNA form, the CDR3 reads TGTGCCAGCACCTCCGGGGTGCTTCACGACGAGACCCAGTACTTC.

The chain combines TRBV9 with TRBJ1-2, with D unclear. The V end lost 3 bases, the J end lost 2 bases, and 8 bases lay between the germline ends. The V gene's germline CDR1 is SGDLS and CDR2 YYNGEE. This CDR3 has 13 amino acids. CDR3 DNA: TGTGCCAGCAGCGCGGGGATGAACTATGGCTACACCTTC. Its translation is CASSAGMNYGYTF. The full variable domain, with the rest looked up from reference TRBV9 and TRBJ1-2, is DSGVTQTPKHLITATGQRVTLRCSPRSGDLSVYWYQQSLDQGLQFLIQYYNGEERAKGNILERFSAQQFPDLHSELNLSSLELGDSALYFCASSAGMNYGYTFGSGTRLTVV.

The gene calls are TRBV4-2 and TRBJ1-2; D may be TRBD1 (6 bases). The CDR3 has 15 amino acids. V gave up 4 bases and J gave up 1 base, with 13 bases separating them. Germline-derived CDR1 and CDR2 are LGHNA and YNFKEQ. In DNA form, the CDR3 reads TGTGCCAGCAGCCCCGAACAGGGTAGTAACTATGGCTACACCTTC. Its protein product is CASSPEQGSNYGYTF.

This sequence joins TRBV4-1 and TRBJ2-1, with a weak D call TRBD1 (6 bases). Trimming stripped 1 base from V and 12 bases from J, with 13 bases between. CDR3 length equals 13 residues. The germline V gene encodes CDR1 MGHRA and CDR2 YSYEKL. DNA for the CDR3: TGCGCCAGCAGCCAAGGGGGGCCAGCCAGGCAGTTCTTC. It specifies CASSQGGPARQFF.

V is TRBV29-1 and J is TRBJ2-7; a possible D gene is TRBD2 (5 bases). CDR3 length: 11 residues. The germline V gene has CDR1 SQVTM and CDR2 ANQGSEA. V gave up 4 bases and J gave up 7 bases, with 11 bases separating them. The CDR3 here is CSVVSGFEQYF. In DNA, the CDR3 is TGCAGCGTTGTAAGCGGTTTTGAGCAGTACTTC.

The J gene is TRBJ1-5, the V gene TRBV4-2, with D tentatively TRBD1 (6 bases). Germline-derived CDR1 and CDR2 are LGHNA and YNFKEQ. V lost 5 bases and J lost 1, with 15 bases in between. This CDR3 is built from 16 residues. The CDR3 DNA follows: TGTGCCAGCAGCGGAAACATGGGACACAGCAATCAGCCCCAGCATTTT. Translated: CASSGNMGHSNQPQHF.

DNA for the CDR3: TGTGCCAGCAGCTTAACCCGGAGCTCTGGGGCCAACGTCCTGACTTTC. It encodes CASSLTRSSGANVLTF. This chain links TRBV7-3 with TRBJ2-6; no reliable D call. Trimming removed 0 bases at V and 0 bases at J, with 6 bases between. The CDR3 sequence is 16 residues long. The V gene's germline CDR1 is SGHTA and CDR2 FQGTGA. The full variable domain, rest sourced from reference TRBV7-3 and TRBJ2-6, is GAGVSQTPSNKVTEKGKYVELRCDPISGHTALYWYRQSLGQGPEFLIYFQGTGAADDSGLPNDRFFAVRPEGSVSTLKIQRTERGDSAVYLCASSLTRSSGANVLTFGAGSRLTVL.

The chain links TRBV5-4 to TRBJ2-1; 16 positions agree with TRBD2. Germline V gene data show CDR1 as SGHNT and CDR2 as YYREEE (reference sequence). The CDR3 loop spans 18 amino acids. V lost 4 bases to trimming and J lost 9 bases; unmatched junction nucleotides: 13. The CDR3 DNA reads TGTGCCAGCAGCAGGGGACTAGCGGGAGGGTCCCTTGCCGGTGAGCAGTTCTTC. Protein product: CASSRGLAGGSLAGEQFF. The entire variable domain, with the rest obtained from reference TRBV5-4 and TRBJ2-1, is as follows: ETGVTQSPTHLIKTRGQQVTLRCSSQSGHNTVSWYQQALGQGPQFIFQYYREEENGRGNFPPRFSGLQFPNYSSELNVNALELDDSALYLCASSRGLAGGSLAGEQFFGPGTRLTVL.

This chain uses TRBV6-1 with TRBJ2-5, with 9 bases lining up with TRBD2. Germline V gene lookup returns CDR1 MNHNS and CDR2 SASEGT. The length of the CDR3 is 14 residues. With V trimmed by 3 bases and J by 4 bases, 3 bases remained unmatched. The CDR3 sequence: CASSDRREGETQYF. As DNA, the CDR3 is TGTGCCAGCAGTGACAGGCGGGAGGGAGAGACCCAGTACTTC.

The J gene is TRBJ1-3, the V gene TRBV18, with D possibly being TRBD1 (6 bases). CDR3 length: 16 residues. The ends were cut back, 4 bases at V and 0 bases at J, with 13 bases in the middle. Germline V gives CDR1 KGHSH, CDR2 LQKENI. The CDR3 DNA follows: TGTGCCAGCTCACGACGGACAGCGAGCTCTGGAAACACCATATATTTT. Translated, it gives CASSRRTASSGNTIYF. The whole variable domain, filled in from reference TRBV18 and TRBJ1-3, reads NAGVMQNPRHLVRRRGQEARLRCSPMKGHSHVYWYRQLPEEGLKFMVYLQKENIIDESGMPKERFSAEFPKEGPSILRIQQVVRGDSAAYFCASSRRTASSGNTIYFGEGSWLTVV.

The chain links TRBV28 to TRBJ2-7; D may be TRBD2 (5 bases). This CDR3 is 15 amino acids long. Per the germline V gene, CDR1 is MDHEN and CDR2 is SYDVKM. Trimming stripped 8 bases from V and 3 bases from J, with 20 bases between. The CDR3 bases are TGTGCCAGCTCTTCCGACCGGAGGTCTGGCTACGAGCAGTACTTC. Its translation: CASSSDRRSGYEQYF.